A single TCR beta chain is shown here with its context. Authors' processing steps: For nucleated cells, counts were estimated from reference gene primer amplification. Sequenced by immunoSEQ multiplex PCR; TCRdb stores in-frame clones only, minus some. The D gene and trimming were derived from the DNA, and the V and J assignments and clone size from that table. This table holds tens of thousands of clones, roughly nine tenths found once. The record originates from a study of blood T cell repertoires in COVID-19. Across the study: Collection of acute and convalescent COVID-19 samples took place in the United States, Italy and Spain. Sources were T cells, B-cell-depleted T cells, or PBMCs; the material itself was cDNA or gDNA.

The trim removed 6 bases at V and 5 bases at J, leaving 14 bases unmatched. In germline, CDR1 is SGHTS, CDR2 YDEGEE. The CDR3 spans 16 residues. This TCR was recovered from a woman older than 75 with active or convalescent COVID-19. This rearrangement joins TRBV5-8 to TRBJ2-1, with TRBD1 matching 7 bases. Sequencing used peripheral blood. The CDR3 nucleotides read TGTGCCAGCAAAGTAAGACGACTGGGACAGAACAATGAGCAGTTCTTC. This sequence encodes CASKVRRLGQNNEQFF.